This T cell receptor (beta chain) was found in a study of control samples from healthy donors and cancer patients. Trimming pared 5 bases from V and 4 bases from J, leaving 9 bases between. Germline values: CDR1 KGHSH, CDR2 LQKENI. The CDR3 length is 13 residues. This table comes from immunoSEQ multiplex PCR, and its TCRdb copy is limited to in-frame clones, with some not included. The table includes 120,000 or so clones, more than 85% detected once. The receptor's source is a man aged 18 to 35 in good health. The sequencing sample was made of blood. The chain joins TRBV18 to TRBJ1-5; D may be TRBD1 (5 bases). CDR3: CASSGGGNQPQHF. The DNA of the CDR3 is TGTGCCAGCTCAGGGGGGGGGAATCAGCCCCAGCATTTT.